What follows are 8 T cell receptor beta chains derived from one specimen sequenced in a study of T-cell memory formation after mild COVID-19. TCRdb re-called the 5' RACE reads with MiXCR, one entry per CDR3 protein. There are 400,000 to 550,000 distinct CDR3 sequences in the sample; around 25% occur only once, and 12% lies in the top ten. The sample consisted of PBMCs or a T cell subset sorted from them (not recorded which). All receptors come from an adult woman who had mild COVID-19 (a few samples of this study predate the infection). Cell type and time point are not known.

The chain joins TRBV7-6 to TRBJ1-1, with TRBD1 matching 9 bases. CDR1 is SGHVS and CDR2 is FNYEAQ in the germline V gene. The CDR3 sequence is 15 residues long. Trimming removed 4 bases from V and 2 bases from J; junction bases left unmatched: 5. The CDR3 region is CASSSEDRGNTEAFF. CDR3 nucleotides: TGTGCCAGCAGCTCCGAGGACAGGGGAAACACTGAAGCTTTCTTT.

The chain couples TRBV5-1 to TRBJ2-3; perhaps TRBD2 as D (6 bases). The ends were cut back, 2 bases at V and 2 bases at J, with 12 bases in the middle. There are 15 residues in the CDR3. Germline V gene data show CDR1 as SGHRS and CDR2 as YFSETQ. The CDR3 protein is CASSLYGGVTDTQYF. In DNA form, the CDR3 reads TGCGCCAGCAGCTTATACGGCGGGGTCACAGATACGCAGTATTTT.

V and J are TRBV7-8 and TRBJ2-7; TRBD2 agrees at 10 bases. The CDR3 is 15 residues long. With 4 bases clipped from V and 0 bases from J, the junction kept 3 bases outside the gene matches. CDR1 and CDR2 from the germline V gene are SGHVS and FQNEAQ. CDR3 nucleotide sequence: TGTGCCAGCAGCTGGTGGACTAGCGGCTCCTACGAGCAGTACTTC. Encoded protein: CASSWWTSGSYEQYF. Combining the CDR3 with reference TRBV7-8 and TRBJ2-7 gives the whole variable domain GAGVSQSPRYKVAKRGQDVALRCDPISGHVSLFWYQQALGQGPEFLTYFQNEAQLDKSGLPSDRFFAERPEGSVSTLKIQRTQQEDSAVYLCASSWWTSGSYEQYFGPGTRLTVT.

This clonotype has a handful of counts. A junction end diverges from the germline sequence, so it may reflect a read error. The chain recombines TRBV20-1 with TRBJ2-4; 9 bases align to TRBD1. The CDR3 spans 12 residues. Germline V lookup: CDR1 DFQATT, CDR2 SNEGSKA (reference sequence). Written as DNA, the CDR3 is TGCAGTGCTGGGAGAGACCGGGACAGGGAGGTCTTC. As protein: CSAGRDRDREVF.

The V and J genes are TRBV11-2 and TRBJ2-3; D remains unclear. This CDR3 is 15 amino acids long. Per the germline V gene, CDR1 is SGHAT and CDR2 is FQNNGV. The V end was cut by 4 bases, the J end by 1 base, with 12 bases between. The CDR3 nucleotides are TGTGCCAGCAGCTCAGAAGAGGCAGGCACAGATACGCAGTATTTT. This gives the protein CASSSEEAGTDTQYF. The full variable domain, in which reference TRBV11-2 and TRBJ2-3 provide the parts outside the CDR3, is EAGVAQSPRYKIIEKRQSVAFWCNPISGHATLYWYQQILGQGPKLLIQFQNNGVVDDSQLPKDRFSAERLKGVDSTLKIQPAKLEDSAVYLCASSSEEAGTDTQYFGPGTRLTVL.

The V gene is TRBV20-1, the J gene TRBJ2-3; TRBD2 agrees at 12 bases. The CDR3 sequence is 18 residues long. J lost 5 bases, V lost 1 base, and 13 bases had no gene match. Germline V lookup: CDR1 DFQATT, CDR2 SNEGSKA (reference sequence). This chain's CDR3 is CSARGLPSGGAARDTQYF. The CDR3 DNA sequence: TGCAGTGCTAGAGGGCTACCTAGCGGGGGGGCGGCTCGAGATACGCAGTATTTT.

This rearrangement joins TRBV18 to TRBJ1-6; the D gene is possibly TRBD1 (5 bases). V was trimmed by 5 bases and J by 8 bases, leaving 16 bases between them. The germline V gene has CDR1 KGHSH and CDR2 LQKENI. There are 15 residues in the CDR3. CDR3 sequence: CASSVRGHQDSPLHF. CDR3 bases: TGTGCCAGCTCAGTCCGAGGACACCAAGATTCACCCCTCCACTTT.

This clonotype was seen only a few times. The gene calls are TRBV10-3 and TRBJ2-1, with 11 positions matching TRBD2. Germline assignment: CDR1 ENHRY and CDR2 SYGVKD. Losses at the gene ends were 0 bases for V and 12 bases for J; bases not matched to a gene: 10. The CDR3 runs 16 residues. CDR3 coding DNA: TGTGCCATCAGTGAGTCCCTTAGCGGGAGGGATCACAGGCAGTTCTTC. Its protein is CAISESLSGRDHRQFF.